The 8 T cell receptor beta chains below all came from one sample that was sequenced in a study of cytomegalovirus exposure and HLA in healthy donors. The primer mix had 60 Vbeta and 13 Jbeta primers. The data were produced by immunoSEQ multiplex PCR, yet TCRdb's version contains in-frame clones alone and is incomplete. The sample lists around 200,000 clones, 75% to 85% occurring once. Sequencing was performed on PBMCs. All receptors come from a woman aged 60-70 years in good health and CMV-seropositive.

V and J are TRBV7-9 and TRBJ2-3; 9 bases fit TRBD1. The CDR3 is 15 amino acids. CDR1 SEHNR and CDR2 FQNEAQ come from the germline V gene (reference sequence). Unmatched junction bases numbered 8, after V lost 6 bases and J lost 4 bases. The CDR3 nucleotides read TGTGCCAGCAGTCCTGGGACAGGGAGTTCAGATACGCAGTATTTT. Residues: CASSPGTGSSDTQYF.

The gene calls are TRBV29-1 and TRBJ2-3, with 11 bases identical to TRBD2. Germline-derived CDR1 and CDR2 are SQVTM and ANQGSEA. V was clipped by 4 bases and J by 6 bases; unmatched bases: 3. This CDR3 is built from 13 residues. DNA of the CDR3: TGCAGCGTTGGACCTAGCGGGGGGGATACGCAGTATTTT. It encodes CSVGPSGGDTQYF.

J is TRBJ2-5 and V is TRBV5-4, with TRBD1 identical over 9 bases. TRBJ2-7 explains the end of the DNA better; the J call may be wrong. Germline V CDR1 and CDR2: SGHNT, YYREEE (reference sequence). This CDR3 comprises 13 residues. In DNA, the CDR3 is TGTGCCAGCAGCGCGGGACAGGGCGACGAGCAGTACTTC. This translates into CASSAGQGDEQYF.

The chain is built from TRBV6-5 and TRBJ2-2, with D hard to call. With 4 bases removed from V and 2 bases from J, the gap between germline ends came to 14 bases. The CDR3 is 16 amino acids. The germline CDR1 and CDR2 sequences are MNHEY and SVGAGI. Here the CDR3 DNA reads TGTGCCAGCAGTTCTTGGGCAGGAAGAAACACCGGGGAGCTGTTTTTT. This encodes CASSSWAGRNTGELFF.

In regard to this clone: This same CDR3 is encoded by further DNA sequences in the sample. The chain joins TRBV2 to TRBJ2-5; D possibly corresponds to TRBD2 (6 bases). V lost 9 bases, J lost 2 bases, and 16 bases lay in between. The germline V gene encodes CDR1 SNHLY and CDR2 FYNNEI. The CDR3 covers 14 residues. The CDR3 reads CASMAVGLQETQYF. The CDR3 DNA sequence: TGTGCCAGTATGGCCGTGGGACTGCAAGAGACCCAGTACTTC.

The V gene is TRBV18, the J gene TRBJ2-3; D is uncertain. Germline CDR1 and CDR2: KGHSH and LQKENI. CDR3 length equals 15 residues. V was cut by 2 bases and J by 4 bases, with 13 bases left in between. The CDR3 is CASSPLKSGADTQYF. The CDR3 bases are TGTGCCAGCTCACCATTAAAGAGTGGAGCAGATACGCAGTATTTT.

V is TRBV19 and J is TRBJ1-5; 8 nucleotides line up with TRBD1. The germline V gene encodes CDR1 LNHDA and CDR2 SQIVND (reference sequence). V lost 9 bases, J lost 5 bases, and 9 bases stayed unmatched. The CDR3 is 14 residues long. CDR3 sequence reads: CARAAGQDHQPQHF. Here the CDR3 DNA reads TGTGCCAGGGCCGCGGGACAGGACCATCAGCCCCAGCATTTT.

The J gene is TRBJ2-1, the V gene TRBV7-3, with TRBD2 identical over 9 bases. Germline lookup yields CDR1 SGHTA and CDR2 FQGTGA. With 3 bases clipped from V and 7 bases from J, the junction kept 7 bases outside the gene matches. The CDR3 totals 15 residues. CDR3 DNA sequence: TGTGCCAGCAGCTTCACGGCGGGGGGGCTGAATGAGCAGTTCTTC. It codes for CASSFTAGGLNEQFF.